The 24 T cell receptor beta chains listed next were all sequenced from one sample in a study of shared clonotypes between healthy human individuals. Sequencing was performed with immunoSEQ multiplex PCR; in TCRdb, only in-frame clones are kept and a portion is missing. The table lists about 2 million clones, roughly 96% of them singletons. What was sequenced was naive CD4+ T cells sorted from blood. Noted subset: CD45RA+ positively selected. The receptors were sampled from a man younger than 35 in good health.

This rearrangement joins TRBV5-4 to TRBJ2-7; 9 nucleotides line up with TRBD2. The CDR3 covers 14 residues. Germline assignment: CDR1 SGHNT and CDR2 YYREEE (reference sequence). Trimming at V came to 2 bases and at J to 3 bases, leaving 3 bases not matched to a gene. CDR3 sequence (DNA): TGTGCCAGCAGCTTCGGCGGGAGGGACTACGAGCAGTACTTC. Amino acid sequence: CASSFGGRDYEQYF.

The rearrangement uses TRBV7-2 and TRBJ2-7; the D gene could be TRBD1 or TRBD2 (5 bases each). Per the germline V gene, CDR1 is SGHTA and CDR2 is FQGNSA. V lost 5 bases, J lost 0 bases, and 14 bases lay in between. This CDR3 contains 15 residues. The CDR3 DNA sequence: TGTGCCAGCAGCCCCGGGAAGGGACCCTCCTACGAGCAGTACTTC. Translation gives CASSPGKGPSYEQYF.

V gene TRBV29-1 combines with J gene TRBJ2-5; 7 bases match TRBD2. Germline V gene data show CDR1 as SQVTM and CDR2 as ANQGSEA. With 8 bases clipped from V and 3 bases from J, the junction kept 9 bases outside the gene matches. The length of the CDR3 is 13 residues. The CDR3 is CSFGLGAKETQYF. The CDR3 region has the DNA TGCAGCTTCGGACTAGGAGCTAAAGAGACCCAGTACTTC.

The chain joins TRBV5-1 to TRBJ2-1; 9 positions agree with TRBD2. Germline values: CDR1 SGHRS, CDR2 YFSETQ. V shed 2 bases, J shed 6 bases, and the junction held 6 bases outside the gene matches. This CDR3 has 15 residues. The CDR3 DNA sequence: TGCGCCAGCAGCTTCGGTGTAGCGGGAGTCAATGAGCAGTTCTTC. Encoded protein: CASSFGVAGVNEQFF.

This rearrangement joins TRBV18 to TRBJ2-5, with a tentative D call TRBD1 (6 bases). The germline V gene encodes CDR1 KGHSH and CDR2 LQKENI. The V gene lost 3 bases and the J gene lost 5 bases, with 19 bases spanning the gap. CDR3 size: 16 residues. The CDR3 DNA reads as TGTGCCAGCTCACCTTTTGTACAGGGTTTCGGGGAGACCCAGTACTTC. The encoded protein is CASSPFVQGFGETQYF.

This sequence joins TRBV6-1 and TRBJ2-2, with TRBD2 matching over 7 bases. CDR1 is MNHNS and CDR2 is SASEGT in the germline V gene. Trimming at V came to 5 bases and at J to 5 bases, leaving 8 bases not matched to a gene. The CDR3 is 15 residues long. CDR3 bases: TGTGCCAGCAGTCGGACTAGTCAAAGTACCGGGGAGCTGTTTTTT. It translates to CASSRTSQSTGELFF.

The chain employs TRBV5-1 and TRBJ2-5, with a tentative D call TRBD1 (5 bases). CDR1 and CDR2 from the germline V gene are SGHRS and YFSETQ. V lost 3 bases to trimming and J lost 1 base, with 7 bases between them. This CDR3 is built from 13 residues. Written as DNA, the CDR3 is TGCGCCAGCAGCTCGGACACCCAAGAGACCCAGTACTTC. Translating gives CASSSDTQETQYF.

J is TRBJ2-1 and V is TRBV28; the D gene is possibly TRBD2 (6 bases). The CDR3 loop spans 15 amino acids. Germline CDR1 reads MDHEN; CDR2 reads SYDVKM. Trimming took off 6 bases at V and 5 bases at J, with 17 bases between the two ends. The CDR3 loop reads CASSPGGKRDNEQFF. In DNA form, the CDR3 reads TGTGCCAGCAGCCCCGGAGGGAAGAGGGACAATGAGCAGTTCTTC.

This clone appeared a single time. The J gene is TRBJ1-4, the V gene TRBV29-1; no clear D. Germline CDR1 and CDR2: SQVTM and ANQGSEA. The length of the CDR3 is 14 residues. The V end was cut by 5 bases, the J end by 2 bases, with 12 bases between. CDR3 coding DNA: TGCAGCGTTCGTAATCTAGGGACTAATGAAAAACTGTTTTTT. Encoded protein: CSVRNLGTNEKLFF. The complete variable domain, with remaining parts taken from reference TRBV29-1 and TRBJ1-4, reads SAVISQKPSRDICQRGTSLTIQCQVDSQVTMMFWYRQQPGQSLTLIATANQGSEATYESGFVIDKFPISRPNLTFSTLTVSNMSPEDSSIYLCSVRNLGTNEKLFFGSGTQLSVL.

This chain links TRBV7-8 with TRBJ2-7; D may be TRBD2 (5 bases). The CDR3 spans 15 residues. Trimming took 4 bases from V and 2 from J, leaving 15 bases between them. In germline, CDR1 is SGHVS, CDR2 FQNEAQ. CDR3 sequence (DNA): TGTGCCAGCAGCTCCCGGGAATCCAGGCCCTACGAGCAGTACTTC. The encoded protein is CASSSRESRPYEQYF.

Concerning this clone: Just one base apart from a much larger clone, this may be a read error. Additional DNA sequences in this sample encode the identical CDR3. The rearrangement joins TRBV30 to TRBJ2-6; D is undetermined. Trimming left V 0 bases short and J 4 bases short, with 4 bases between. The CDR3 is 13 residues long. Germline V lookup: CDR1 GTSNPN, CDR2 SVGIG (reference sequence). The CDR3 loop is CAWSVSGANVLTF. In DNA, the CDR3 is TGTGCCTGGAGTGTTTCCGGGGCCAACGTCCTGACTTTC.

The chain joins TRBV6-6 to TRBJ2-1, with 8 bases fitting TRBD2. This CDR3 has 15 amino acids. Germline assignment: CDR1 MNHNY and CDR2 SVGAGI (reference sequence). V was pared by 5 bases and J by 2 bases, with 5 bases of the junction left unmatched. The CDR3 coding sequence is TGTGCCAGCAGTGTACTAGCGGCAGCCTACAATGAGCAGTTCTTC. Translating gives CASSVLAAAYNEQFF.

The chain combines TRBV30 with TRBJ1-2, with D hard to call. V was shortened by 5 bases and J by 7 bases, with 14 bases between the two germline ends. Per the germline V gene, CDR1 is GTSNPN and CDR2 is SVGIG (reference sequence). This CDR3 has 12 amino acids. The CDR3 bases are TGTGCCTGGGCCCGCGGGGAGGGTGGCTACACCTTC. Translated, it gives CAWARGEGGYTF.

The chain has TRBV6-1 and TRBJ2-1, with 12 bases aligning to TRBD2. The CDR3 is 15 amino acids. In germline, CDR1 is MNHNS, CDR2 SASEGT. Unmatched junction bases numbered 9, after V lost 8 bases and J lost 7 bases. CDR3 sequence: CASSSSGRGENEQFF. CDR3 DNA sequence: TGTGCCAGCTCCTCTAGCGGGAGGGGTGAAAATGAGCAGTTCTTC.

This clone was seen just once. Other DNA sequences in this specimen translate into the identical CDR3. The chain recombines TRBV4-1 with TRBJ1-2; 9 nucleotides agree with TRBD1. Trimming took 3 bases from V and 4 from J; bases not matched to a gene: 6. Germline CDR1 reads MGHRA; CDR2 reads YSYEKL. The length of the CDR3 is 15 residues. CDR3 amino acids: CASSHSPGQGYGYTF. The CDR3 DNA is TGCGCCAGCAGCCACAGTCCGGGACAGGGCTATGGCTACACCTTC.

The CDR3: CASSLASSGRPRDPYEQYF. CDR3 DNA sequence: TGTGCCAGCAGCTTAGCATCTAGCGGGAGACCTCGGGACCCCTACGAGCAGTACTTC. The chain carries TRBV7-8 and TRBJ2-7; TRBD2 matches 10 bases. V dropped 0 bases and J dropped 2; count of bases not matched to a gene: 13. The germline V gene has CDR1 SGHVS and CDR2 FQNEAQ. The CDR3 spans 19 residues.

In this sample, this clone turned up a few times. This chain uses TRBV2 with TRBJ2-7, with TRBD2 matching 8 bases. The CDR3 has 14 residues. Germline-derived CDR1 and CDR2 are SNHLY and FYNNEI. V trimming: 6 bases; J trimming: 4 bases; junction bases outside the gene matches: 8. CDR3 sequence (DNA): TGTGCCAGCAGGACGGGACTAGGGGTATACGAGCAGTACTTC. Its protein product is CASRTGLGVYEQYF.

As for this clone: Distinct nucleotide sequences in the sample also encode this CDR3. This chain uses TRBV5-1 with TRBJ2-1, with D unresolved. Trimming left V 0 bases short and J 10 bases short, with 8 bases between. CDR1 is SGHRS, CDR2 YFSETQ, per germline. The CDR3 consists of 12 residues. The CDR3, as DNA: TGCGCCAGCAGCTTGGACAGTTGGGAGCAGTTCTTC. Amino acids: CASSLDSWEQFF.

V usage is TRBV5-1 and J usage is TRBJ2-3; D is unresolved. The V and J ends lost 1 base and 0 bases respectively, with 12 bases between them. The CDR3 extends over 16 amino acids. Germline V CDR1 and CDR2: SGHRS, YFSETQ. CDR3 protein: CASSLYTDPSTDTQYF. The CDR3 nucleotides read TGCGCCAGCAGCTTGTACACGGACCCCAGCACAGATACGCAGTATTTT.

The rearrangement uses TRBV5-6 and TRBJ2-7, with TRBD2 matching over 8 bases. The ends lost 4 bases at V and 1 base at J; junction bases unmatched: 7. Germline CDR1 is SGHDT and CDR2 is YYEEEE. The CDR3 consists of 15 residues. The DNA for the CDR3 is TGTGCCAGCAGCAACAAGCGGGGGCTATCCTACGAGCAGTACTTC. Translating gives CASSNKRGLSYEQYF.

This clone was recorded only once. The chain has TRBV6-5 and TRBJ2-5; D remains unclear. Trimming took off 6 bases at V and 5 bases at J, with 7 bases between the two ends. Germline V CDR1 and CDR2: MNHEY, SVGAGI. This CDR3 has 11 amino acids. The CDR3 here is CASRNGETQYF. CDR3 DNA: TGTGCCAGCAGGAACGGGGAGACCCAGTACTTC.

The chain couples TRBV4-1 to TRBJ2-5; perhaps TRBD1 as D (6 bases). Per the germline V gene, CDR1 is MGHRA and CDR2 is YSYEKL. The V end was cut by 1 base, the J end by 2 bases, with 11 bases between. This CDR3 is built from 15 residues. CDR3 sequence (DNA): TGCGCCAGCAGCCAAGGATGGGGGCAGCAAGAGACCCAGTACTTC. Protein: CASSQGWGQQETQYF.

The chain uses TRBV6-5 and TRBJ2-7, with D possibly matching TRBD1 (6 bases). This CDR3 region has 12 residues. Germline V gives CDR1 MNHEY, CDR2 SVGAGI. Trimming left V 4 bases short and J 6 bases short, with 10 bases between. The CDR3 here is CASSSMTGEQYF. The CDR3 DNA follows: TGTGCCAGCAGTTCCATGACAGGCGAGCAGTACTTC.

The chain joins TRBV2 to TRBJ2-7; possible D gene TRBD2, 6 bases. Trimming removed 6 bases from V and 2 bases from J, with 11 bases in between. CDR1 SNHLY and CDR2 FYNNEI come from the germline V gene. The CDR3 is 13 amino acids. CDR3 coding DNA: TGTGCCAGCAGCAGGACTACAACCTACGAGCAGTACTTC. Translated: CASSRTTTYEQYF.